Presented here are 28 T cell receptor beta chains from one specimen sequenced in a study of blood T cell repertoires in COVID-19. TCRdb's copy holds only in-frame clones and misses some; the assay was immunoSEQ multiplex PCR. This sample carries hundreds of thousands of clones, roughly 91% of them seen once, and the ten largest clones take roughly 8%. The specimen was peripheral blood. The receptors derive from a woman in her fifties or sixties with COVID-19, enrolled during active disease.

This chain uses TRBV7-2 with TRBJ2-1; 9 nucleotides align to TRBD2. The CDR3 runs 15 residues. Trimming took 5 bases from V and 4 from J; bases not matched to a gene: 6. Germline loops: CDR1 SGHTA, CDR2 FQGNSA. CDR3 region: CASSPERGAYNEQFF. DNA of the CDR3: TGTGCCAGCAGCCCCGAGCGGGGGGCGTACAATGAGCAGTTCTTC.

The V gene is TRBV5-6, the J gene TRBJ1-1; a possible D gene is TRBD1 (5 bases). V dropped 3 bases and J dropped 5 bases, with 17 bases sitting between them. The germline V gene has CDR1 SGHDT and CDR2 YYEEEE. This CDR3 is 15 amino acids long. CDR3 bases: TGTGCCAGCAGCTGGGGGGTGGGTGAGAGAACTGAAGCTTTCTTT. The encoded protein is CASSWGVGERTEAFF. Looking up the rest from reference TRBV5-6 and TRBJ1-1 gives the full variable domain: DAGVTQSPTHLIKTRGQQVTLRCSPKSGHDTVSWYQQALGQGPQFIFQYYEEEERQRGNFPDRFSGHQFPNYSSELNVNALLLGDSALYLCASSWGVGERTEAFFGQGTRLTVV.

The V gene is TRBV7-9, the J gene TRBJ2-4, with 7 bases matching TRBD1. The germline V gene encodes CDR1 SEHNR and CDR2 FQNEAQ (reference sequence). V was clipped by 4 bases and J by 7 bases; unmatched bases: 7. The CDR3 contains 14 residues. In nucleotides, the CDR3 is TGTGCCAGCAGCTATTCCGGGACAGCGAACATTCAGTACTTC. It translates to CASSYSGTANIQYF. Looking up the rest from reference TRBV7-9 and TRBJ2-4 gives the full variable domain: DTGVSQNPRHKITKRGQNVTFRCDPISEHNRLYWYRQTLGQGPEFLTYFQNEAQLEKSRLLSDRFSAERPKGSFSTLEIQRTEQGDSAMYLCASSYSGTANIQYFGAGTRLSVL.

V is TRBV7-9 and J is TRBJ1-5; D is perhaps TRBD1 (5 bases). Germline CDR1 is SEHNR and CDR2 is FQNEAQ (reference sequence). This CDR3 spans 16 amino acids. V shed 0 bases and J shed 7 bases, with 16 bases lying between them. CDR3: CASSLALGIQDQPQHF. The CDR3 DNA follows: TGTGCCAGCAGCTTAGCGCTTGGGATACAGGACCAGCCCCAGCATTTT. Full variable domain (outside the CDR3, taken from reference TRBV7-9 and TRBJ1-5): DTGVSQNPRHKITKRGQNVTFRCDPISEHNRLYWYRQTLGQGPEFLTYFQNEAQLEKSRLLSDRFSAERPKGSFSTLEIQRTEQGDSAMYLCASSLALGIQDQPQHFGDGTRLSIL.

This sequence joins TRBV12-5 and TRBJ1-2; possible D gene TRBD1, 6 bases. Germline lookup yields CDR1 LGHNT and CDR2 FRNRAP. The CDR3 is 13 residues long. Trimming stripped 7 bases from V and 3 bases from J, with 12 bases between. The CDR3 here is CASARDTDYGYTF. CDR3 nucleotide sequence: TGTGCTAGTGCCCGGGACACCGACTATGGCTACACCTTC.

V usage is TRBV12-3 or TRBV12-4 and J usage is TRBJ1-2; 7 nucleotides align to TRBD1. V lost 1 base, J lost 6 bases, and 2 bases stayed unmatched. The CDR3 loop spans 13 amino acids. The DNA of the CDR3 is TGTGCCAGCAGTTTAGTCACAGGGGATGGCTACACCTTC. Its protein product is CASSLVTGDGYTF.

The chain carries TRBV4-2 and TRBJ2-5, with 8 positions matching TRBD1. The germline CDR1 and CDR2 sequences are LGHNA and YNFKEQ. V lost 4 bases and J lost 1; bases outside the gene matches: 8. This CDR3 has 16 amino acids. The CDR3 spells CASSPLLGQGQETQYF. The CDR3 nucleotides read TGTGCCAGCAGCCCTCTTCTCGGACAGGGCCAAGAGACCCAGTACTTC.

V and J are TRBV7-9 and TRBJ1-5; 9 bases map to TRBD1. The germline gives CDR1 SEHNR, CDR2 FQNEAQ (reference sequence). V shed 4 bases and J 5 bases; nucleotides not matched to a gene: 6. The CDR3 length is 15 residues. The CDR3 protein is CASSSGDRDYQPQHF. DNA of the CDR3: TGTGCCAGCAGCTCGGGGGACAGGGACTATCAGCCCCAGCATTTT. Looking up the rest from reference TRBV7-9 and TRBJ1-5 gives the full variable domain: DTGVSQNPRHKITKRGQNVTFRCDPISEHNRLYWYRQTLGQGPEFLTYFQNEAQLEKSRLLSDRFSAERPKGSFSTLEIQRTEQGDSAMYLCASSSGDRDYQPQHFGDGTRLSIL.

CDR3 region: CASSPAGSRNSPLHF. Here the CDR3 DNA reads TGTGCCAGCTCGCCAGCGGGAAGTCGCAATTCACCCCTCCACTTT. The V and J genes are TRBV18 and TRBJ1-6; no clear D. V lost 6 bases and J 7 bases, leaving 16 bases between the germline ends. Germline CDR1 and CDR2: KGHSH and LQKENI. This CDR3 is built from 15 residues.

This clone was observed once. The chain joins TRBV29-1 to TRBJ2-7; 9 nucleotides align to TRBD1. CDR3 length equals 13 residues. Germline V gene data show CDR1 as SQVTM and CDR2 as ANQGSEA. J gave up 6 bases and V 6 bases, and 9 bases lay outside the gene matches. The CDR3 DNA sequence: TGCAGCGTCACCGGGACAGGGTCTCCCGAGCAGTACTTC. This gives the protein CSVTGTGSPEQYF.

V gene TRBV5-1 combines with J gene TRBJ1-6, with D possibly being TRBD1 (6 bases). The CDR3 runs to 16 residues. V lost 0 bases, J lost 9 bases, and 16 bases lay in between. The V gene's germline CDR1 is SGHRS and CDR2 YFSETQ. The CDR3: CASSLGLTGTGSPLHF. The CDR3 DNA follows: TGCGCCAGCAGCTTGGGGTTAACAGGGACCGGTTCACCCCTCCACTTT.

The V and J genes are TRBV13 and TRBJ2-7; perhaps TRBD2 as D (6 bases). Germline V gene sequence: CDR1 PRHDT, CDR2 FYEKMQ (reference sequence). With 4 bases removed from V and 10 bases from J, the gap between germline ends came to 11 bases. The CDR3 runs 11 residues. CDR3 amino acids: CASSSRREQYF. CDR3 coding DNA: TGTGCCAGCAGCTCCCGGAGGGAACAGTACTTC.

There are a few counts of this clone. The V and J genes are TRBV19 and TRBJ1-5; 10 bases map to TRBD1. CDR1 and CDR2 from the germline V gene are LNHDA and SQIVND (reference sequence). CDR3 length: 14 amino acids. The ends lost 6 bases at V and 1 base at J; junction bases unmatched: 0. The CDR3 protein is CASRGQGSNQPQHF. The CDR3 DNA sequence: TGTGCCAGTAGGGGACAGGGGAGCAATCAGCCCCAGCATTTT.

The chain employs TRBV6-5 and TRBJ2-7; 8 positions agree with TRBD1. V lost 5 bases and J lost 3; bases outside the gene matches: 9. This CDR3 is built from 15 residues. The germline CDR1 and CDR2 sequences are MNHEY and SVGAGI. CDR3 sequence reads: CASSRTGRIDYEQYF. The DNA of the CDR3 is TGTGCCAGCAGTCGGACAGGGCGGATAGACTACGAGCAGTACTTC.

The chain links TRBV19 to TRBJ1-5; D is possibly TRBD1 (5 bases). The CDR3 consists of 12 residues. The V end was cut by 11 bases, the J end by 9 bases, with 17 bases between. Germline CDR1 is LNHDA and CDR2 is SQIVND (reference sequence). The CDR3 loop reads CASARPGGPQHF. DNA for the CDR3: TGTGCCTCTGCCCGGCCGGGGGGGCCCCAGCATTTT.

The V call is TRBV7-9, the J call TRBJ1-2; possible D gene TRBD1, 5 bases. V lost 1 base, J lost 8 bases, and 8 bases lay in between. The CDR3 consists of 12 residues. Per the germline V gene, CDR1 is SEHNR and CDR2 is FQNEAQ (reference sequence). The CDR3 loop reads CASSLEQVGYTF. In DNA, the CDR3 is TGTGCCAGCAGCTTAGAACAGGTCGGCTACACCTTC.

The CDR3: CASSRNWRDTQYF. Written as DNA, the CDR3 is TGTGCCAGCAGCCGAAATTGGAGAGATACGCAGTATTTT. This sequence joins TRBV11-3 and TRBJ2-3; no definite D call. V shed 5 bases and J shed 5 bases, with 11 bases lying between them. The CDR3 is 13 amino acids. Germline CDR1 reads SGHNT; CDR2 reads YENEEA.

V usage is TRBV6-1 and J usage is TRBJ1-4, with 8 bases matching TRBD1. The CDR3 spans 14 residues. Germline lookup yields CDR1 MNHNS and CDR2 SASEGT. Trimming cost V 4 bases and J 10 bases; bases outside gene matches: 8. The DNA of the CDR3 is TGTGCCAGCAGTGGCTCCCGGGACAGGATAAAACTGTTTTTT. Protein: CASSGSRDRIKLFF.

The CDR3: CASSTGRELSNQPQHF. DNA of the CDR3: TGTGCCAGCTCGACGGGGAGGGAGTTGAGCAATCAGCCCCAGCATTTT. This rearrangement joins TRBV28 to TRBJ1-5; D is unclear. V dropped 8 bases and J dropped 1 base, with 18 bases sitting between them. Looked up from germline, CDR1 is MDHEN and CDR2 is SYDVKM. The CDR3 consists of 16 residues.

A note on this clone: This CDR3 is also generated by other DNA sequences in the sample. The chain carries TRBV6-2 or TRBV6-3 and TRBJ1-5, with D perhaps TRBD1 (5 bases). The germline V and J ends were trimmed by 2 bases and 4 bases, with 9 bases remaining between them. Germline V CDR1 and CDR2: MNHEY, SVGEGT. The CDR3 contains 14 residues. The CDR3 protein is CASSYGGGNQPQHF. CDR3 coding DNA: TGTGCCAGCAGTTACGGGGGAGGAAATCAGCCCCAGCATTTT.

V usage is TRBV28 and J usage is TRBJ2-7, with D tentatively TRBD2 (6 bases). The germline CDR1 and CDR2 sequences are MDHEN and SYDVKM. The CDR3 sequence is 16 residues long. The V and J ends lost 6 bases and 6 bases respectively, with 24 bases between them. CDR3 residues: CASRPPTGTPLGEQYF. As DNA, the CDR3 is TGTGCCAGCAGACCCCCGACGGGGACTCCCCTAGGCGAGCAGTACTTC.

V usage is TRBV6-4 and J usage is TRBJ1-2, with a tentative D call TRBD1 (5 bases). Trimming removed 5 bases from V and 4 bases from J, with 17 bases in between. The CDR3 sequence is 15 residues long. CDR1 MRHNA and CDR2 SNTAGT come from the germline V gene. CDR3 sequence reads: CASSYKTRVGYGYTF. The CDR3 DNA is TGTGCCAGCAGTTATAAGACCAGGGTGGGCTATGGCTACACCTTC.

The V gene is TRBV6-1, the J gene TRBJ1-4; unclear D gene. The length of the CDR3 is 17 residues. Germline lookup yields CDR1 MNHNS and CDR2 SASEGT. V was trimmed by 4 bases and J by 3 bases, leaving 18 bases between them. CDR3 region: CASSGYYSAAANEKLFF. CDR3 in DNA: TGTGCCAGCAGTGGTTACTACTCTGCTGCGGCTAATGAAAAACTGTTTTTT.

The chain employs TRBV27 and TRBJ2-1; TRBD1 might be the D (5 bases). The length of the CDR3 is 13 residues. V was clipped by 5 bases and J by 12 bases, with 17 bases between them. Germline-derived CDR1 and CDR2 are MNHEY and SMNVEV (reference sequence). The CDR3 loop is CASSVGPLGVQFF. DNA for the CDR3: TGTGCCAGCAGTGTGGGGCCCCTAGGCGTGCAGTTCTTC.

The table lists this clone with a few counts. This chain links TRBV5-4 with TRBJ1-1; TRBD1 matches 10 bases. In germline, CDR1 is SGHNT, CDR2 YYREEE (reference sequence). The CDR3 covers 13 residues. V was clipped by 3 bases and J by 4 bases; unmatched bases: 0. The CDR3 DNA reads as TGTGCCAGCAGCTGGACAGGGGGCACTGAAGCTTTCTTT. Its protein product is CASSWTGGTEAFF.

The chain employs TRBV3-1 (or the pseudogene TRBV3-2) and TRBJ1-1; 8 bases fit TRBD1. The length of the CDR3 is 17 residues. Germline CDR1 reads LGHDT; CDR2 reads YNNKEL (reference sequence). Germline trimming cut 4 bases from V and 0 bases from J; bases unmatched to any gene: 10. As DNA, the CDR3 is TGTGCCAGCAGCCTTAACACGCTGACAGGGGTGAACACTGAAGCTTTCTTT. Translation: CASSLNTLTGVNTEAFF.

This chain links TRBV6-5 with TRBJ1-1; a weak D match, TRBD1 (5 bases). The germline V and J ends were trimmed by 5 bases and 4 bases, with 14 bases remaining between them. The CDR3 runs 14 residues. The germline V gene encodes CDR1 MNHEY and CDR2 SVGAGI. CDR3 amino acids: CASSPRQGLTEAFF. The CDR3 DNA reads TGTGCCAGCAGTCCACGGCAGGGTCTCACTGAAGCTTTCTTT.

This clone turned up a few times. This rearrangement joins TRBV30 to TRBJ1-2; TRBD1 matches at 10 bases. The CDR3 runs to 14 residues. V shed 3 bases and J 4 bases; nucleotides not matched to a gene: 5. Germline CDR1 GTSNPN, CDR2 SVGIG (reference sequence). The CDR3 DNA reads TGTGCCTGGAGCCGGGACAGGGGAACCTATGGCTACACCTTC. Translating it yields CAWSRDRGTYGYTF.